A single sample is the source of the 26 T cell receptor beta chains below, sequenced in a study of early T cells in non-severe SARS-CoV-2 infection. TCRdb reprocessed the 5' RACE reads via MiXCR and lists one record per CDR3 protein. The table shows over 35,000 distinct CDR3 sequences, with around 9.9% occurring only once. The sequencing input was whole blood. The source of these receptors is an adult who was a healthcare worker with PCR-confirmed SARS-CoV-2 infection or an uninfected control (not recorded which).

The V call is TRBV3-1, the J call TRBJ1-3, with D tentatively TRBD1 (6 bases). CDR3 length: 13 amino acids. Trimming pared 6 bases from V and 4 bases from J, leaving 10 bases between. The V gene's germline CDR1 is LGHDT and CDR2 YNNKEL (reference sequence). CDR3 region: CASRTGSGNTIYF. As DNA, the CDR3 is TGTGCCAGCAGGACAGGCTCAGGAAACACCATATATTTT.

This clonotype was seen ten or more times. V and J are TRBV10-2 and TRBJ2-3; TRBD2 agrees at 9 bases. The CDR3 spans 17 residues. The junction had 14 bases not matched to a gene; V was cut back by 8 bases and J by 2 bases. Looked up from germline, CDR1 is WSHSY and CDR2 is SAAADI. CDR3 nucleotide sequence: TGCGCCAGCGTTGAATATCTTAGCGGGGGCCACACAGATACGCAGTATTTT. Protein product: CASVEYLSGGHTDTQYF.

This clonotype has at least ten counts. The chain carries TRBV25-1 and TRBJ1-4; D perhaps matches TRBD1 (6 bases). The V end lost 5 bases, the J end lost 1 base, and 11 bases lay between the germline ends. Looked up from germline, CDR1 is MGHDK and CDR2 is SYGVNS. This CDR3 region has 15 residues. The CDR3 DNA reads TGTGCCAGCAGTCGGGAGACAGGAACTAATGAAAAACTGTTTTTT. It codes for CASSRETGTNEKLFF.

This clonotype has at least ten counts. The chain carries TRBV7-8 and TRBJ1-6; D is uncertain. The V end was cut by 3 bases, the J end by 0 bases, with 6 bases between. This CDR3 region has 15 residues. From germline, CDR1 is SGHVS and CDR2 FQNEAQ. CDR3 DNA sequence: TGTGCCAGCAGCTTCGTTGGCTCCTATAATTCACCCCTCCACTTT. Protein sequence: CASSFVGSYNSPLHF.

This clonotype was seen more than once but under ten times. V and J are TRBV19 and TRBJ1-2; D is possibly TRBD1 (5 bases). Germline V lookup: CDR1 LNHDA, CDR2 SQIVND (reference sequence). The CDR3 sequence is 15 residues long. The V and J ends lost 8 bases and 5 bases respectively, with 21 bases between them. The DNA of the CDR3 is TGTGCCAGTCGCTCCCGGGACCTCTACTCATATGGCTACACCTTC. Translation gives CASRSRDLYSYGYTF.

This clonotype has more than one count but fewer than ten. The DNA of the CDR3 is TGCGCCAGCAGCTTGGAGTGGGGGATGACAGATACGCAGTATTTT. It specifies CASSLEWGMTDTQYF. The rearrangement uses TRBV5-1 and TRBJ2-3; the D gene could be TRBD1 or TRBD2 (5 bases each). Germline CDR1 SGHRS, CDR2 YFSETQ. The V end lost 0 bases, the J end lost 3 bases, and 11 bases lay between the germline ends. The length of the CDR3 is 15 residues.

The chain couples TRBV7-2 to TRBJ1-5; D ambiguous. Germline V gene data show CDR1 as SGHTA and CDR2 as FQGNSA. The length of the CDR3 is 13 residues. V gave up 2 bases and J gave up 3 bases, with 5 bases separating them. Written as DNA, the CDR3 is TGTGCCAGCAGCTTACTCTCCAATCAGCCCCAGCATTTT. Its translation: CASSLLSNQPQHF.

Ten or more counts support this clonotype. This chain uses TRBV19 with TRBJ2-5; perhaps TRBD1 as D (5 bases). The CDR3 runs 14 residues. Trimming left V 5 bases short and J 0 bases short, with 10 bases between. Germline CDR1 and CDR2: LNHDA and SQIVND (reference sequence). The CDR3 sequence is CASSPTEYQETQYF. The CDR3 DNA sequence: TGTGCCAGTAGTCCGACAGAGTACCAAGAGACCCAGTACTTC.

V and J are TRBV5-5 and TRBJ2-7; D not certain. The CDR3 extends over 14 amino acids. Deletions cut 0 bases from V and 0 bases from J, with 7 bases between. Germline V gene sequence: CDR1 SGHKS, CDR2 YYEKEE (reference sequence). In DNA form, the CDR3 reads TGTGCCAGCAGCTTGGAGGGCAACTCCTACGAGCAGTACTTC. As protein: CASSLEGNSYEQYF.

The V gene is TRBV4-3, the J gene TRBJ1-4; TRBD1 aligns across 8 bases. The germline gives CDR1 LGHNA, CDR2 YSLEER. After removal of 6 bases from V and 8 bases from J, the junction contained 11 bases not matched to a gene. The CDR3 has 15 residues. The CDR3 coding sequence is TGCGCCAGCAGTCAATCCGGGACAGGCAGGGAAAAACTGTTTTTT. Its translation: CASSQSGTGREKLFF.

This clonotype occurred many times. CDR3 coding DNA: TGTGCCAGTATCGACAGGCGGAGCTCCTACAATGAGCAGTTCTTC. It encodes CASIDRRSSYNEQFF. This rearrangement joins TRBV19 to TRBJ2-1, with D perhaps TRBD1 (6 bases). Between the trimmed V and J ends, which lost 7 bases and 0 bases, there was a span of 13 bases. Germline CDR1 and CDR2: LNHDA and SQIVND (reference sequence). This CDR3 region has 15 residues.

This clonotype was picked up many times. The chain uses TRBV10-3 and TRBJ2-5; D gene uncertain. CDR3 length: 14 residues. The germline V and J ends were trimmed by 7 bases and 0 bases, with 12 bases remaining between them. From germline, CDR1 is ENHRY and CDR2 SYGVKD. The CDR3 DNA reads as TGTGCCATCACCCCCGGCAGAGACCAAGAGACCCAGTACTTC. It is translated as CAITPGRDQETQYF.

This clonotype was found many times. The chain combines TRBV29-1 with TRBJ2-1, with D unclear. Germline CDR1 is SQVTM and CDR2 is ANQGSEA. Trimming removed 7 bases from V and 7 bases from J, with 17 bases in between. This CDR3 region has 13 residues. For the CDR3, the DNA is TGCAGCGCCCCCCGCCCAGGCAGAAATGAGCAGTTCTTC. This encodes CSAPRPGRNEQFF.

This clonotype has at least ten counts. DNA of the CDR3: TGCAGTGCCCTCAGGGACAGGTTCACCTACAATGAGCAGTTCTTC. Translation gives CSALRDRFTYNEQFF. This sequence joins TRBV20-1 and TRBJ2-1; 8 bases are shared with TRBD1. The CDR3 runs 15 residues. J was trimmed by 2 bases and V by 6 bases; bases with no gene match: 9. Looked up from germline, CDR1 is DFQATT and CDR2 is SNEGSKA (reference sequence).

This clonotype was seen a handful of times. The chain combines TRBV2 with TRBJ2-3; D unclear. Germline V lookup: CDR1 SNHLY, CDR2 FYNNEI. The CDR3 is 11 residues long. Trimming left V 3 bases short and J 4 bases short, with 2 bases between. Here the CDR3 reads CASSDADTQYF. The CDR3 nucleotides are TGTGCCAGCAGTGATGCAGATACGCAGTATTTT.

This clonotype was counted a few times. This chain uses TRBV12-3 or TRBV12-4 with TRBJ1-6; D gene unclear. The V end was cut by 5 bases, the J end by 7 bases, with 12 bases between. This CDR3 comprises 14 residues. The CDR3 is CASSPQWGNSPLHF. The CDR3, as DNA: TGTGCCAGCAGTCCACAGTGGGGAAATTCACCCCTCCACTTT.

This clonotype was picked up a small number of times. The genes are TRBV29-1 and TRBJ2-7; D is unclear. The CDR3 has 12 amino acids. Germline V lookup: CDR1 SQVTM, CDR2 ANQGSEA. The V end lost 6 bases, the J end lost 0 bases, and 9 bases lay between the germline ends. The CDR3 spells CSVGSYSYEQYF. CDR3 sequence (DNA): TGCAGCGTCGGCAGCTACTCCTACGAGCAGTACTTC.

This clonotype was seen at least ten times. V usage is TRBV7-6 and J usage is TRBJ2-1; D perhaps matches TRBD1 (5 bases). Germline lookup yields CDR1 SGHVS and CDR2 FNYEAQ. V shed 5 bases and J shed 6 bases, with 26 bases lying between them. The CDR3 sequence is 18 residues long. CDR3 sequence reads: CASSPTPQGPIFGNEQFF. CDR3 sequence (DNA): TGTGCCAGCAGCCCAACCCCCCAGGGCCCCATCTTCGGCAATGAGCAGTTCTTC.

This clonotype was seen repeatedly, ten times or more. This rearrangement joins TRBV10-3 to TRBJ2-7, with 7 bases identical to TRBD1. The germline V gene has CDR1 ENHRY and CDR2 SYGVKD. This CDR3 is 12 amino acids long. V was pared by 8 bases and J by 3 bases, with 4 bases of the junction left unmatched. The CDR3 DNA reads as TGTGCCATCGGCCGGGACAGCTACGAGCAGTACTTC. It yields the protein CAIGRDSYEQYF.

Points on this clonotype: A much larger clone differs from this one at a single base, so this may be a read error. The rearrangement links TRBV7-7 to TRBJ2-5, with D uncertain. CDR3 length: 10 residues. Per germline, CDR1 SSHAT and CDR2 FNYEAQ (reference sequence). For the CDR3, the DNA is TGTGTCAGCAGCCAAGAGACCCAGTACTTC. Amino acid sequence: CVSSQETQYF.

This clonotype was counted many times. The chain joins TRBV7-6 to TRBJ2-2; D assignment may be TRBD1 or TRBD2 (5 bases each). CDR1 is SGHVS and CDR2 is FNYEAQ in the germline V gene. Trimming took off 3 bases at V and 5 bases at J, with 10 bases between the two ends. The CDR3 spans 14 residues. The CDR3 nucleotides read TGTGCCAGCAGCTTGGTGGGACCGACCGGGGAGCTGTTTTTT. Amino acids: CASSLVGPTGELFF. Together with reference TRBV7-6 and TRBJ2-2, the CDR3 gives the full variable domain: GAGVSQSPRYKVTKRGQDVALRCDPISGHVSLYWYRQALGQGPEFLTYFNYEAQQDKSGLPNDRFSAERPEGSISTLTIQRTEQRDSAMYRCASSLVGPTGELFFGEGSRLTVL.

This clonotype was seen repeatedly, ten times or more. The chain recombines TRBV11-2 with TRBJ2-5; D not resolved. This CDR3 comprises 14 residues. Germline V gene sequence: CDR1 SGHAT, CDR2 FQNNGV. V lost 1 base to trimming and J lost 3 bases, with 9 bases between them. In DNA, the CDR3 is TGTGCCAGCAGCTTAGTAGGGTCCGAAGAGACCCAGTACTTC. Residues: CASSLVGSEETQYF.

This clonotype was seen ten or more times. The chain is built from TRBV10-3 and TRBJ2-2, with 9 bases aligning to TRBD1. Germline V CDR1 and CDR2: ENHRY, SYGVKD. The CDR3 totals 14 residues. V trimming: 10 bases; J trimming: 4 bases; junction bases outside the gene matches: 7. In DNA form, the CDR3 reads TGTGCCACCACACAGGGGGCAGGCACCGGGGAGCTGTTTTTT. Translated, it gives CATTQGAGTGELFF.

The table lists this clonotype with many counts. The chain carries TRBV27 and TRBJ2-2; maybe TRBD1 (6 bases). The V and J ends lost 3 bases and 0 bases respectively, with 11 bases between them. CDR1 and CDR2 (germline): MNHEY, SMNVEV (reference sequence). The CDR3 runs to 16 residues. The CDR3 reads CASSFSGAANTGELFF. CDR3 DNA sequence: TGTGCCAGCAGTTTCTCAGGGGCAGCGAACACCGGGGAGCTGTTTTTT.

The table lists this clonotype with a few counts. This chain uses TRBV12-3 or TRBV12-4 with TRBJ2-7; D tentatively reads TRBD1 or TRBD2 (6 bases each). This CDR3 is built from 16 residues. V lost 6 bases and J 0 bases, leaving 18 bases between the germline ends. The CDR3 DNA is TGTGCCAGCAGCGATCTGGGGGGCGGAAGCTCCTACGAGCAGTACTTC. It yields the protein CASSDLGGGSSYEQYF.

This clonotype was observed at least ten times. V is TRBV3-1 and J is TRBJ1-2, with D possibly TRBD1 on 6 matching bases. The CDR3 consists of 14 residues. V lost 5 bases, J lost 5 bases, and 15 bases lay in between. Looked up from germline, CDR1 is LGHDT and CDR2 is YNNKEL (reference sequence). Here the CDR3 reads CASSADRRRYGYTF. In DNA, the CDR3 is TGTGCCAGCAGCGCTGACAGGCGCCGTTATGGCTACACCTTC.